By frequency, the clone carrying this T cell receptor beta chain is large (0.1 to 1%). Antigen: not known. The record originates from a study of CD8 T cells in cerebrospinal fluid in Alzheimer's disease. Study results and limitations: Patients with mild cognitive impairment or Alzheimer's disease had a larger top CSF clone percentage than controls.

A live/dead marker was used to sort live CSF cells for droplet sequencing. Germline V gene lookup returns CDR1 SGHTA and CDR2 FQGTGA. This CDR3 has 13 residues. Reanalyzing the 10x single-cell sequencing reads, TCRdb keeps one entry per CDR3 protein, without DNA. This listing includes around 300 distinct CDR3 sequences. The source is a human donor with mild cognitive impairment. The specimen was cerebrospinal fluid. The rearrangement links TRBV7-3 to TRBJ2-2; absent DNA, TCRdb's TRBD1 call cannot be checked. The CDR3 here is CASSSPGAGELFF. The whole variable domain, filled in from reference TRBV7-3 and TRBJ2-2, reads GAGVSQTPSNKVTEKGKYVELRCDPISGHTALYWYRQSLGQGPEFLIYFQGTGAADDSGLPNDRFFAVRPEGSVSTLKIQRTERGDSAVYLCASSSPGAGELFFGEGSRLTVL.